This T cell receptor beta chain was identified during a study of CD8+CD57+ T cells in acquired aplastic anemia. Study background: The DNA of sorted CD4+ and CD8+ cells averaged approximately 3.2 ug.

Genomic DNA served as template for TCR beta VDJ and CDR3 profiling. TCRdb redid the calling of the reads with MiXCR, one entry per CDR3 protein. The repertoire holds 86,000 or so distinct CDR3 sequences, with about half as singletons. Germline CDR1 and CDR2: SGHTA and FQGTGA. This CDR3 spans 19 amino acids. V gave up 3 bases and J gave up 1 base; unmatched junction bases: 17. This chain connects TRBV7-3 to TRBJ1-1, with 7 positions matching TRBD1. The sequence was collected from a human donor in good health, serving as a control. Sequencing was performed on sorted CD4+, CD8+, or CD8+CD57+ T cells (not recorded which) from PBMCs. The CDR3: CASSFTALWTGNANTEAFF. The DNA of the CDR3 is TGTGCCAGCAGCTTTACGGCCCTTTGGACAGGAAACGCGAACACTGAAGCTTTCTTT.